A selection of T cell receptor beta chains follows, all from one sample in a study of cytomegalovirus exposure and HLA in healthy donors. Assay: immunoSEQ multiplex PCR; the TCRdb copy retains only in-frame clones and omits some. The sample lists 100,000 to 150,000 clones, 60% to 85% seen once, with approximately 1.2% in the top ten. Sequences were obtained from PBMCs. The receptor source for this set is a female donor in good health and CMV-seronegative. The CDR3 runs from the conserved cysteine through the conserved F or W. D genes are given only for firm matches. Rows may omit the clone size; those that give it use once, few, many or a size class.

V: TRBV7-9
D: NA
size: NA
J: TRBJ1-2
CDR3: CASSSLGVGGGYTF
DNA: TGTGCCAGCAGCTCCCTCGGGGTCGGTGGGGGCTACACCTTC

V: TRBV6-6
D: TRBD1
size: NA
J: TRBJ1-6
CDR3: CAMRRDRARSPLHF
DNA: TGTGCCATGCGACGGGACAGGGCGCGTTCACCCCTCCACTTT

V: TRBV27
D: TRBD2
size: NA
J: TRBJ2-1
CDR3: CASTPPRLAGVVNEQFF
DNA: TGTGCCAGCACTCCCCCCCGACTAGCGGGAGTTGTCAATGAGCAGTTCTTC

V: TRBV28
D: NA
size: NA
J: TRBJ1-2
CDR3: CASMGLQRGYTF
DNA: TGTGCCAGCATGGGACTACAAAGGGGCTACACCTTC

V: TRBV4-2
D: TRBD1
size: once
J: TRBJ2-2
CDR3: CASSHIPGQGTTGELFF
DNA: TGTGCCAGCAGCCACATACCGGGACAGGGGACCACCGGGGAGCTGTTTTTT

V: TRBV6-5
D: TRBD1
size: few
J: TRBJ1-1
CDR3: CASSIGTGSPEAFF
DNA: TGTGCCAGCAGTATCGGGACAGGGAGCCCTGAAGCTTTCTTT

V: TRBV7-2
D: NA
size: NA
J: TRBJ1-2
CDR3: CASSLVVRRDRGGYTF
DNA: TGTGCCAGCAGCTTAGTTGTCAGGAGGGATCGAGGGGGCTACACCTTC

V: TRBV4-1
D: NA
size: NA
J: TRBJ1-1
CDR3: CASSQDWGDVAEAFF
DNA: TGCGCCAGCAGCCAAGATTGGGGGGACGTAGCGGAAGCTTTCTTT

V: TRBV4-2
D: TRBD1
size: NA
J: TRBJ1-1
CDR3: CASSRPDRGPFVEAFF
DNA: TGTGCCAGCAGCCGCCCAGACAGGGGGCCCTTCGTTGAAGCTTTCTTT

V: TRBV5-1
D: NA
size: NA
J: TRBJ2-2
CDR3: CASSFQLRGTGELFF
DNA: TGCGCCAGCAGCTTTCAGCTGCGGGGCACCGGGGAGCTGTTTTTT

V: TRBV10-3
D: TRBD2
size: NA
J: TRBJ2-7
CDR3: CAISGPGLDEQYF
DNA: TGTGCCATCAGTGGACCAGGACTAGACGAGCAGTACTTC

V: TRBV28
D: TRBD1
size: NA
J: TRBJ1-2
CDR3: CASSQGALYGYTF
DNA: TGTGCCAGCAGTCAGGGGGCCCTCTATGGCTACACCTTC

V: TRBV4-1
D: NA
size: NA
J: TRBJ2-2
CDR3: CASSQPGAIELFF
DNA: TGCGCCAGCAGCCAACCTGGAGCTATCGAGCTGTTTTTT

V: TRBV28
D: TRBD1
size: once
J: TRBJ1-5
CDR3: CASSPGQSNQPQHF
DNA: TGTGCCAGCAGCCCGGGACAGAGCAATCAGCCCCAGCATTTT

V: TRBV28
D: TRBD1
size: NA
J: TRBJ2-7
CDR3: CASSLWTGGPEQYF
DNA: TGTGCCAGCAGTTTGTGGACAGGGGGCCCCGAGCAGTACTTC

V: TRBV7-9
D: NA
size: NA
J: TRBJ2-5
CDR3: CASSLGGGGTQYF
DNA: TGTGCCAGCAGCTTAGGAGGAGGTGGGACCCAGTACTTC

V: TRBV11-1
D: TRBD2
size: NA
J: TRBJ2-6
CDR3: CASSLGAGAGANVLTF
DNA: TGTGCCAGCAGCTTAGGAGCGGGGGCTGGGGCCAACGTCCTGACTTTC

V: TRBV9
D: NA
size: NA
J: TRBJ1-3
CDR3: CASSTDGFSGNTIYF
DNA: TGTGCCAGCAGCACCGATGGCTTCTCTGGAAACACCATATATTTT

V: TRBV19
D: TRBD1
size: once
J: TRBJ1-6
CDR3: CASSGRQGDSPLHF
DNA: TGTGCCAGTAGTGGACGACAGGGTGATTCACCCCTCCACTTT

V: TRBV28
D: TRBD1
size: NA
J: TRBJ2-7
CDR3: CASSREDRAYEQYF
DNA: TGTGCCAGCAGTCGAGAAGACAGGGCCTACGAGCAGTACTTC

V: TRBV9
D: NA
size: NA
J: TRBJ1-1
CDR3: CASSVGRETMNTEAFF
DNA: TGTGCCAGCAGCGTAGGTAGGGAGACGATGAACACTGAAGCTTTCTTT

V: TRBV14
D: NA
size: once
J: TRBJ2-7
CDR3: CASSYLASYEQYF
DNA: TGTGCCAGCAGCTATCTGGCCTCCTACGAGCAGTACTTC

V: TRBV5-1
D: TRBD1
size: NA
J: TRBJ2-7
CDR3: CASSLRPGTGASYEQYF
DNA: TGCGCCAGCAGCTTAAGGCCCGGGACAGGGGCCTCCTACGAGCAGTACTTC

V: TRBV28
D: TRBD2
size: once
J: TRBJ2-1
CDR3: CATLHGGNSYNEQFF
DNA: TGTGCCACCCTCCACGGGGGGAACTCCTACAATGAGCAGTTCTTC

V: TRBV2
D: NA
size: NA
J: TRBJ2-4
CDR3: CASEVIAKNIQYF
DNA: TGTGCCAGCGAGGTTATAGCCAAAAACATTCAGTACTTC

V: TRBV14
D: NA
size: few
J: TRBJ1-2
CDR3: CASSQELGDGYTF
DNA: TGTGCCAGCAGCCAAGAATTAGGGGATGGCTACACCTTC

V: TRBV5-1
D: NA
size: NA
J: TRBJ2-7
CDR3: CASSLDRSYEQYF
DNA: TGCGCCAGCAGCTTGGACAGATCCTACGAGCAGTACTTC

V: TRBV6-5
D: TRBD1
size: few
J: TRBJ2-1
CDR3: CASTIDRGSYNEQFF
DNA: TGTGCCAGCACCATCGACAGGGGATCCTACAATGAGCAGTTCTTC

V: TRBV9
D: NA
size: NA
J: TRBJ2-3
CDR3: CASSGRARGDTDTQYF
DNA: TGTGCCAGCAGCGGGAGGGCCCGCGGGGATACAGATACGCAGTATTTT

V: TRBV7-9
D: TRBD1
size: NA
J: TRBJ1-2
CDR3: CASSLWDRENYGYTF
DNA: TGTGCCAGCAGCCTTTGGGACAGGGAGAACTATGGCTACACCTTC

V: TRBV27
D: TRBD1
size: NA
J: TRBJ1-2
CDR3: CASSAGTGYGYTF
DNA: TGTGCCAGCAGCGCCGGGACAGGGTATGGCTACACCTTC

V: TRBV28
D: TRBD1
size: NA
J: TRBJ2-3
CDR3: CASRSQGARETDTQYF
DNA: TGTGCCAGCAGAAGTCAGGGGGCGAGGGAAACAGATACGCAGTATTTT

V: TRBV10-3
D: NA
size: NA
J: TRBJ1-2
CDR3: CAISESREGTGYTF
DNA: TGTGCCATCAGTGAGTCGAGAGAGGGAACTGGCTACACCTTC

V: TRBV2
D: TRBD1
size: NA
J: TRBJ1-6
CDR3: CASNGDSSPLHF
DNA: TGTGCCAGCAATGGGGACAGTTCACCCCTCCACTTT

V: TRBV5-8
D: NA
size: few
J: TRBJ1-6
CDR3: CASRRQDNSPLHF
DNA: TGTGCCAGCAGAAGACAGGATAATTCACCCCTCCACTTT

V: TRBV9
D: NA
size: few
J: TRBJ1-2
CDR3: CASSTPTGGDYGYTF
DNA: TGTGCCAGCAGCACTCCGACAGGTGGAGACTATGGCTACACCTTC

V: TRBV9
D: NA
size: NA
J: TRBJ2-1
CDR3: CASSVGGGMNEQFF
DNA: TGTGCCAGCAGCGTAGGAGGAGGGATGAATGAGCAGTTCTTC

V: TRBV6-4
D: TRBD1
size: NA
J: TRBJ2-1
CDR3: CARGTGKDRDEQFF
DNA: TGTGCCAGGGGGACAGGGAAAGATAGGGATGAGCAGTTCTTC

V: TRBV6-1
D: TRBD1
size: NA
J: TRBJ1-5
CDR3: CASSPGQGQPQHF
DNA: TGTGCCAGCAGCCCCGGACAGGGACAGCCCCAGCATTTT

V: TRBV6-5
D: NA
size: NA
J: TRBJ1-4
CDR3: CASTPSATNEKLFF
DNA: TGTGCCAGCACCCCGAGTGCAACTAATGAAAAACTGTTTTTT

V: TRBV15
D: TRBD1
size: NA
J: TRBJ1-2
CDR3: CATGGDRVNYGYTF
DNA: TGTGCCACCGGTGGGGACAGGGTTAACTATGGCTACACCTTC

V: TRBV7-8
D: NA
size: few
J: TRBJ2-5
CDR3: CASSLVRGETQYF
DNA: TGTGCCAGCAGCTTAGTAAGGGGTGAGACCCAGTACTTC

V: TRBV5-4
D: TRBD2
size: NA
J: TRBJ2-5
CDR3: CASSGRTSADYETQYF
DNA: TGTGCCAGCAGCGGCCGGACTAGCGCCGACTATGAGACCCAGTACTTC

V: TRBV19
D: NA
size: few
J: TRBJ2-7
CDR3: CASSIRRGSRSYEQYF
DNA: TGTGCCAGTAGTATCCGACGGGGATCTCGCTCCTACGAGCAGTACTTC

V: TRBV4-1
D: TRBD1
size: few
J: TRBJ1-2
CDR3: CASSQAAGTGYGYTF
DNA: TGCGCCAGCAGCCAAGCCGCCGGGACAGGGTATGGCTACACCTTC

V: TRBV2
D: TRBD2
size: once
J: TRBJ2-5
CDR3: CASSEVAGGAETQYF
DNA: TGTGCCAGCAGTGAGGTTGCGGGGGGCGCAGAGACCCAGTACTTC

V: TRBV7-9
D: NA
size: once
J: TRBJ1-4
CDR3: CASSSGEYFTEKLFF
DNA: TGTGCCAGCAGCTCTGGGGAGTACTTTACCGAAAAACTGTTTTTT

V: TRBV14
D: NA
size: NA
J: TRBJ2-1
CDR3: CASSQVRGRLRNEQFF
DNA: TGTGCCAGCAGCCAAGTCCGAGGGAGGCTCAGGAATGAGCAGTTCTTC

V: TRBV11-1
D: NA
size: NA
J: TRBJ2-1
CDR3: CASSYGQMGREDRFF
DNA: TGTGCCAGCAGCTATGGACAGATGGGTCGCGAGGATCGGTTCTTC

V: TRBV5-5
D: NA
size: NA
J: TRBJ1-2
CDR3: CASSLDWGGDGYTF
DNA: TGTGCCAGCAGCTTGGATTGGGGGGGCGATGGCTACACCTTC

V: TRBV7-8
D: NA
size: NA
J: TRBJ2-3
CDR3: CASSLRLPDTQYF
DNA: TGTGCCAGCAGCTTACGACTCCCAGATACGCAGTATTTT

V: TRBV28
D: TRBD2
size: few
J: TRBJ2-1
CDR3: CASSSPTRLAGGEQFF
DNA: TGTGCCAGCAGTTCCCCGACCCGTCTAGCGGGAGGGGAGCAGTTCTTC

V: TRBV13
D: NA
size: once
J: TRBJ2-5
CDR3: CASSLLTGRGTQYF
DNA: TGTGCCAGCAGCCTCCTGACAGGTCGCGGGACCCAGTACTTC

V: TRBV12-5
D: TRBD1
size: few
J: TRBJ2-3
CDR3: CASGPYRGAKTDTQYF
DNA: TGTGCTAGTGGTCCTTACAGGGGGGCAAAAACAGATACGCAGTATTTT

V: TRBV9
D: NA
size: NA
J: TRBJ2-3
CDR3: CASSVEPGATDTQYF
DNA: TGTGCCAGCAGCGTAGAACCGGGAGCTACAGATACGCAGTATTTT

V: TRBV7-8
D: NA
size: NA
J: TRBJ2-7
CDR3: CASSLGGRPGYEQYF
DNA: TGTGCCAGCAGCTTAGGTGGCCGGCCAGGGTACGAGCAGTACTTC

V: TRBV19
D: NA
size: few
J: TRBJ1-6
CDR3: CASSMFGEASPLHF
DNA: TGTGCCAGTAGTATGTTCGGGGAAGCGTCACCCCTCCACTTT